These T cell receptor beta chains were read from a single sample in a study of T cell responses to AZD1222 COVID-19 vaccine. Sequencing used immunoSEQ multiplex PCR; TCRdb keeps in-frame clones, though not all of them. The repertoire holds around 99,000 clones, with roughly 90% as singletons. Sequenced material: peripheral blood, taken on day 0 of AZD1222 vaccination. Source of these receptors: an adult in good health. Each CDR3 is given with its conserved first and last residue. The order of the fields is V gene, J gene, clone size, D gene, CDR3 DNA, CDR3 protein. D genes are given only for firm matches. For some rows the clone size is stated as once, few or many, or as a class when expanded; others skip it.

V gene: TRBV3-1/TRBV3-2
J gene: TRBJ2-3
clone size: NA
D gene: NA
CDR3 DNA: TGTGCCAGCAGCCAAGGGTCCAGGGTAGATACGCAGTATTTT
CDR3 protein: CASSQGSRVDTQYF

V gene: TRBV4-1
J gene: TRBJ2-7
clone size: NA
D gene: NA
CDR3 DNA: TGCGCCAGCAGCCGCGGATTGGACAGTACGGCCTACGAGCAGTACTTC
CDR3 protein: CASSRGLDSTAYEQYF

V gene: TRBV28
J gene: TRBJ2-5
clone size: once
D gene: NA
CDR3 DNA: TGTGCCAGCAGTTTGGGGGGGACCCAGTACTTC
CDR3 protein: CASSLGGTQYF

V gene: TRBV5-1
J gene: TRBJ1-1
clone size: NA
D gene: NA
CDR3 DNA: TGCGCCAGCAGCTTGGCCCCGGGTGGAGCTTTCTTT
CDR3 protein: CASSLAPGGAFF

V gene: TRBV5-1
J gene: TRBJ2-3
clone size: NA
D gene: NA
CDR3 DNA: TGCGCCAGCAGCTTCAACGGCTTCCCCCTCACAGATACGCAGTATTTT
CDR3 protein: CASSFNGFPLTDTQYF

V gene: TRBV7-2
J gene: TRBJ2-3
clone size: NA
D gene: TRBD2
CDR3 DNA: TGTGCCAGCTGCCTCGGGGGGGGGCACACAGATACGCAGTATTTT
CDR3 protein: CASCLGGGHTDTQYF

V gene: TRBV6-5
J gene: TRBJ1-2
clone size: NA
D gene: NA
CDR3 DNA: TGTGCCAGCACAACAGGGTATGCCTATGGCTACACCTTC
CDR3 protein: CASTTGYAYGYTF

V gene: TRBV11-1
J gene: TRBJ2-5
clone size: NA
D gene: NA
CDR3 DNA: TGTGCCAGCAGCTTATCCCGGGGTAGGGGGAAAGAGACCCAGTACTTC
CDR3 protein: CASSLSRGRGKETQYF

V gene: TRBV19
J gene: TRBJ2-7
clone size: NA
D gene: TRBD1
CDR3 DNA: TGTGCCAGTAGGAAATCCTCAGACAGGGGGCTACACGAGCAGTACTTC
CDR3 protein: CASRKSSDRGLHEQYF

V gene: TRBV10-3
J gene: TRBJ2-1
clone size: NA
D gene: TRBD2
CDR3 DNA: TGTGCCATCAGTGAGTCGACAGCGGGGAAATACAATGAGCAGTTCTTC
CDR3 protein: CAISESTAGKYNEQFF

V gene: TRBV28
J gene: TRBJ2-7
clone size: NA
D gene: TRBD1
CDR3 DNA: TGTGCCAGCAGTTCCCCCGGGACAGGGGTTACCTACGAGCAGTACTTC
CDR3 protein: CASSSPGTGVTYEQYF

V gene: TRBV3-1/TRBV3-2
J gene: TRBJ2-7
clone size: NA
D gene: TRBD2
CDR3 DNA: TGTGCCAGCAGCCAAGGCGGGGGGGGTTTCGAGCAGTACTTC
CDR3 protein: CASSQGGGGFEQYF

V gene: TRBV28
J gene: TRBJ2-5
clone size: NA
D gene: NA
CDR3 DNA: TGTGCCAGCAGTCCCCGGGGGGCGTACCAAGAGACCCAGTACTTC
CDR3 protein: CASSPRGAYQETQYF

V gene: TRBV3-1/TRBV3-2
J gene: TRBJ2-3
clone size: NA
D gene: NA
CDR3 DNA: TGTGCCAGCAGCCTAAAGGGGTCCACAGATACGCAGTATTTT
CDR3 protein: CASSLKGSTDTQYF

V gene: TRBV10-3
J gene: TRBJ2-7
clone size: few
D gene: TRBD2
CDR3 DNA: TGTGCCATCAGGGTAGCGGGAGGGACGCACGAGCAGTACTTC
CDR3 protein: CAIRVAGGTHEQYF

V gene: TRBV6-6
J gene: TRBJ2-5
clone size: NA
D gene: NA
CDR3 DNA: TGTGCCAGCACTGTCAGGGTCCAAGAGACCCAGTACTTC
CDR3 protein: CASTVRVQETQYF

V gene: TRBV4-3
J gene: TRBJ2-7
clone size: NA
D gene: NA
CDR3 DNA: TGCGCCAGCGGACCTTGGACGGGATCCTACGAGCAGTACTTC
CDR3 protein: CASGPWTGSYEQYF

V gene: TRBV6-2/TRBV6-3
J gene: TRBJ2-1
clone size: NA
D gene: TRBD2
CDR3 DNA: TGTGCCAGCAGTGGGAGGGGTATAAATGAGCAGTTCTTC
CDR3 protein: CASSGRGINEQFF

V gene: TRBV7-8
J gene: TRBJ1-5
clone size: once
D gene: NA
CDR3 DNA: TGTGCCAGCAGCTCGAGACCCGACGGTAGCAATCAGCCCCAGCATTTT
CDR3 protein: CASSSRPDGSNQPQHF

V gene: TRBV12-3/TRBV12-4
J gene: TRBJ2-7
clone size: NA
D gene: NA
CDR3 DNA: TGTGCCAGCAGTTTGTCCGCCGGGAACGAGCAGTACTTC
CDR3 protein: CASSLSAGNEQYF

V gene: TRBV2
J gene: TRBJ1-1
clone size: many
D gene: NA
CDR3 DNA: TGTGCCAGCAGTGAATTGCCGAACACTGAAGCTTTCTTT
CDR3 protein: CASSELPNTEAFF

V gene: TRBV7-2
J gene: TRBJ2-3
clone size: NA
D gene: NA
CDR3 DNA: TGTGCCAGCAGCTTAGAAAGGGGGAGGGATACGCAGTATTTT
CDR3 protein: CASSLERGRDTQYF

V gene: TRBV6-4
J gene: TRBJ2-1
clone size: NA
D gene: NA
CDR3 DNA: TGTGCCAGCAGTCGGGACCTATCCCAAGAGCAGTTCTTC
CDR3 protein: CASSRDLSQEQFF

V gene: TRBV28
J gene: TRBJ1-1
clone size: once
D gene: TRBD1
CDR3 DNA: TGTGCCACTTCATCCCGGCAGGGGGCGCGCACTGAAGCTTTCTTT
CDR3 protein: CATSSRQGARTEAFF

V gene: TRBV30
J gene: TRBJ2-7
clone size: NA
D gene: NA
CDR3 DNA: TGTGCCTGGAGTGGGGGTTCCTACGAGCAGTACTTC
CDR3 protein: CAWSGGSYEQYF

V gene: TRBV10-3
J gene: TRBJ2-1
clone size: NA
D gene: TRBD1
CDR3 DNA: TGTGCCATCAGTGAGTCAGGGGGCCGCTACAATGAGCAGTTCTTC
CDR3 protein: CAISESGGRYNEQFF

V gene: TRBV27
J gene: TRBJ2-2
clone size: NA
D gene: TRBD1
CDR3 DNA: TGTGCCAGCAGTTCCCTAAGTGGACAGGGTTTCACCGGGGAGCTGTTTTTT
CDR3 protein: CASSSLSGQGFTGELFF

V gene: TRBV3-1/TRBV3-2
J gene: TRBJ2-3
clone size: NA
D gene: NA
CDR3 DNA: TGTGCCAGCAGCCAAGAGATAGCAGATACGCAGTATTTT
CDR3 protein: CASSQEIADTQYF

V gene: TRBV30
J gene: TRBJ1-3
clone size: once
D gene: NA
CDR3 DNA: TGTGCCTGGGTTACGTTCTCTGGAAACACCATATATTTT
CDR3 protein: CAWVTFSGNTIYF

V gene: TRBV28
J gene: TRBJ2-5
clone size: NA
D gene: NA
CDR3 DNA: TGTGCCAGCAGTGTAGGTCAAGAGACCCAGTACTTC
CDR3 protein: CASSVGQETQYF

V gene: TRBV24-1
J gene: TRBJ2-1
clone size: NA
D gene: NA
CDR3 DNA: TGTGCCACCAGTGATCCAAGAAGCTCCTACAATGAGCAGTTCTTC
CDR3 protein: CATSDPRSSYNEQFF

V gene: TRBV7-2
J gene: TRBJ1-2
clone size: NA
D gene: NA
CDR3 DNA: TGTGCCAGCAGCTTTGGGGTTCACAACTATGGCTACACCTTC
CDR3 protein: CASSFGVHNYGYTF

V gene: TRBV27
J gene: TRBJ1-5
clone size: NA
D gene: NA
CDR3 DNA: TGTGCCAGCAGTTTGGATAGGCCCCTTAGCAATCAGCCCCAGCATTTT
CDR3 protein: CASSLDRPLSNQPQHF

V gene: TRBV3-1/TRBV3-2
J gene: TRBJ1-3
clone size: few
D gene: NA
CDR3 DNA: TGTGCCGGAACGCGCCGGATTGCCCTCGGGACGCCTACTGGAAACACCATATATTTT
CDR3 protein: CAGTRRIALGTPTGNTIYF

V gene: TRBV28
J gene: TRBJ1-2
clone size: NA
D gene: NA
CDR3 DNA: TGTGCCAGCAAAATGGGCGCGGAAGCTAACTATGGCTACACCTTC
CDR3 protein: CASKMGAEANYGYTF

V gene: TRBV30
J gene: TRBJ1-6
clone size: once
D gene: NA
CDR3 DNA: TGTGCCTATCGGACGGCTGGAAATTCACCCCTCCACTTT
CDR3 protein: CAYRTAGNSPLHF

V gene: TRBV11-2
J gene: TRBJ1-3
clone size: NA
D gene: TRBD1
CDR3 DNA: TGTGCCAGCAGCTTAACCCCCGGGACAGGGGAGAACACCATATATTTT
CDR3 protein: CASSLTPGTGENTIYF

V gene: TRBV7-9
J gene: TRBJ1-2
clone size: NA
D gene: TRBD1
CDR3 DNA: TGTGCCAGCAGCTTATTCGGCGACAGGGAGGACTATGGCTACACCTTC
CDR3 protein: CASSLFGDREDYGYTF

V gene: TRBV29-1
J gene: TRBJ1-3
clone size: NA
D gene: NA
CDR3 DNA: TGCAGCGTTCGAGGGGGTGCCGGAAACACCATATATTTT
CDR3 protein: CSVRGGAGNTIYF

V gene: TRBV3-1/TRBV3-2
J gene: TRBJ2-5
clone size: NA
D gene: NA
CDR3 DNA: TGTGCCAGCAGCCAGAGGGGGGGTGTGTCAGAGCAAGAGACCCAGTACTTC
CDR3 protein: CASSQRGGVSEQETQYF

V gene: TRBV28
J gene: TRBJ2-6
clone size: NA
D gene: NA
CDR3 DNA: TGTGCCAGCAGTTTTCTTAGTGGGGCCAACGTCCTGACTTTC
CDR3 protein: CASSFLSGANVLTF

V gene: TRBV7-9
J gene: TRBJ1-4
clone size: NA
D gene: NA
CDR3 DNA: TGTGCCAGCAGCTTAATCCGGGTCGACGGACGTAATGAAAAACTGTTTTTT
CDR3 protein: CASSLIRVDGRNEKLFF

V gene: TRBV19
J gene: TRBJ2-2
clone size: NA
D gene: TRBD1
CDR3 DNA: TGTGCCAGCGGACAGGGTTCAAGTCCCGGGGAGCTGTTTTTT
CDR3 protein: CASGQGSSPGELFF